This paragraph reports one TCR beta chain. Germline values: CDR1 SGHTA, CDR2 FQGTGA. The CDR3 covers 17 residues. V gave up 5 bases and J gave up 6 bases; unmatched junction bases: 10. In the authors' workflow: Scientists estimated how many nucleated cells there were by amplifying reference gene primers. Assay used: immunoSEQ multiplex PCR; TCRdb lists only in-frame clones, some missing. V and J calls and clone size are given by that table; D and trimming were obtained from the DNA. This sample yields roughly 190,000 clones, of which approximately 90% are seen a single time; 20% to 25% belongs to the top ten. This sample is part of a study of blood T cell repertoires in COVID-19. On the study more broadly: Samples taken during acute and convalescent COVID-19 were collected in the United States, Italy and Spain. T cells, B-cell-depleted T cells, or PBMCs provided the cDNA or gDNA that served as material.

This chain connects TRBV7-3 to TRBJ2-1, with 13 bases that match TRBD2. Sequencing was done on a sample of peripheral blood. The TCR was taken from a man in his 60s with active or convalescent COVID-19. DNA of the CDR3: TGTGCCAGCAGCCTCAGGGGGGGACTAGCGGGACTCAATGAGCAGTTCTTC. It is translated as CASSLRGGLAGLNEQFF.